The rows below give T cell receptor beta chains drawn from one sample of a study. TCRdb reprocessed the reads via MiXCR and lists one record per CDR3 protein. Of some 3,500 distinct CDR3 sequences in the sample, 9.5% to 10% were seen once. The sample consisted of CD4+ T cells from synovial fluid. These receptors were collected from a human donor with rheumatoid arthritis. Both conserved end residues are part of each CDR3. A D gene is named only where the DNA matches it firmly. Clone size is given for some rows only: seen once, a few or many times, or a class if the clone is expanded.

TGTGCCAGCAGCTTAGCGCCGAGCACAGATACGCAGTATTTT,CASSLAPSTDTQYF,large,TRBJ2-3,-,TRBV7-2,14
TGTGCCATCAGTGAGGAGCACCGTCCCGGGGAGCAGTACTTC,CAISEEHRPGEQYF,-,TRBJ2-7,-,TRBV10-3,14
TGTGCCAGTAAGAATCTCGGGACAGACACTGAAGCTTTCTTT,CASKNLGTDTEAFF,medium-sized,TRBJ1-1,TRBD1,TRBV19,14
TGTGCCAGCAGTTTATCAGGTGGGCGGGACAATTCCTACAATGAGCAGTTCTTC,CASSLSGGRDNSYNEQFF,medium-sized,TRBJ2-1,-,TRBV27,18
TGCAGTGCTAGAGATCCTGGGGAGAAGGAAAAACTGTTTTTT,CSARDPGEKEKLFF,-,TRBJ1-4,-,TRBV20-1,14
TGCAGCGTTGTTTTCGATACCATGGGGGTTGATACGCAGTATTTT,CSVVFDTMGVDTQYF,medium-sized,TRBJ2-3,-,TRBV29-1,15
TGCGCCAGCAGCCAATTACTAGCGGGAGAAGATACGCAGTATTTT,CASSQLLAGEDTQYF,medium-sized,TRBJ2-3,TRBD2,TRBV4-3,15
TGTGCCAGCATTTCCGGGACAGGGGGCTCCGGGGAGCTGTTTTTT,CASISGTGGSGELFF,medium-sized,TRBJ2-2,TRBD1,TRBV7-2,15
TGCAGCGTTGAAGGACAGGGAGTTGGAGAGACCCAGTACTTC,CSVEGQGVGETQYF,large,TRBJ2-5,TRBD1,TRBV29-1,14
TGTGCCAGCAGCTTAGTGGGTGCGGGATCTTACAATGAGCAGTTCTTC,CASSLVGAGSYNEQFF,many,TRBJ2-1,-,TRBV7-2,16
TGCAGCGTTCCAACGGGGACTAACACAGATACGCAGTATTTT,CSVPTGTNTDTQYF,medium-sized,TRBJ2-3,TRBD2,TRBV29-1,14
TGCAGTGCTCCTGTGGGTGCAGGCAGAGGTCAGCCCCAGCATTTT,CSAPVGAGRGQPQHF,many,TRBJ1-5,-,TRBV20-1,15
TGTGCCAGCCTGGAGACTAGCACAGATACGCAGTATTTT,CASLETSTDTQYF,many,TRBJ2-3,-,TRBV6-2/TRBV6-3,13
TGCAGTGCTGAACAGGGGGCGGGAGAGACCCAGTACTTC,CSAEQGAGETQYF,medium-sized,TRBJ2-5,TRBD1,TRBV20-1,13
TGCGCCAGCAGCTCGGGTGCTACCTCCTACGAGCAGTACTTC,CASSSGATSYEQYF,medium-sized,TRBJ2-7,-,TRBV5-1,14
TGTGCCAGCAGCCAGGGACTAGCGGGAGCTGTTGGAGACAATGAGCAGTTCTTC,CASSQGLAGAVGDNEQFF,large,TRBJ2-1,TRBD2,TRBV4-2,18
TGCAGCTACTCCGACAGGGGCCTTCATGACGAGCAGTACTTC,CSYSDRGLHDEQYF,medium-sized,TRBJ2-7,TRBD1,TRBV20-1,14
TGTGCCAGCAGTGCTGGCGCGGGAACGACCACAGATACGCAGTATTTT,CASSAGAGTTTDTQYF,medium-sized,TRBJ2-3,-,TRBV5-5,16
TGCAGTGCAGGGGCTGAAGCAGGGGCCACTGAAGCTTTCTTT,CSAGAEAGATEAFF,medium-sized,TRBJ1-1,-,TRBV20-1,14
TGTGCCAGCAGGGGGAGCGAGGGAACAGATACGCAGTATTTT,CASRGSEGTDTQYF,many,TRBJ2-3,-,TRBV2,14
TGCGCCAGCAGCCAAGATGTGTTGGGTCAAGAGACCCAGTACTTC,CASSQDVLGQETQYF,medium-sized,TRBJ2-5,-,TRBV4-3,15
TGCAGTGCGGTTACAGGGGATTCACCCCTCCACTTT,CSAVTGDSPLHF,medium-sized,TRBJ1-6,TRBD1,TRBV20-1,12
TGTGCCACCAGTGAGACAGGGATTTGGGAGACCCAGTACTTC,CATSETGIWETQYF,medium-sized,TRBJ2-5,TRBD1,TRBV24-1,14
TGCGCCAGCAGCTTTACAGGGCGTCGGGAGCAGCCCCAGCATTTT,CASSFTGRREQPQHF,medium-sized,TRBJ1-5,-,TRBV5-1,15
TGTGCCAGCAGTTCCCGGGTGGGGTCTAGCGGGATCAATGAGCAGTTCTTC,CASSSRVGSSGINEQFF,-,TRBJ2-1,TRBD2,TRBV6-5,17